A single sample is the source of the 26 T cell receptor beta chains below, sequenced in a study of blood T cell repertoires in COVID-19 (dated by TCRdb to the early 2020s). The protocol used for the library was the immunoSEQ multiplex PCR assay. TCRdb re-hosts the immuneACCESS table, in-frame sequences only. Its copies lack some clones; in the studies checked, an unresolved V gene accounts for under half of them, and the cause for the rest is not known. This sample is represented by approximately 80,000 clones; roughly 82% of them were singletons. The top ten constitute under 8.5% of the sample. The specimen sequenced was peripheral blood. The receptors come from a man between 50 and 59 years old with active COVID-19.

This clone was seen only a few times. This chain connects TRBV19 to TRBJ1-1; TRBD1 matches 7 bases. Looked up from germline, CDR1 is LNHDA and CDR2 is SQIVND (reference sequence). V dropped 7 bases and J dropped 3; count of bases not matched to a gene: 14. The CDR3 is 16 residues long. The CDR3 loop is CASTELWTGLDTEAFF. In DNA, the CDR3 is TGTGCCAGTACTGAATTGTGGACAGGCCTGGACACTGAAGCTTTCTTT.

V and J are TRBV7-3 and TRBJ2-2, with D possibly being TRBD2 (5 bases). Germline loops: CDR1 SGHTA, CDR2 FQGTGA. This CDR3 has 14 amino acids. V lost 3 bases, J lost 0 bases, and 5 bases lay in between. CDR3 residues: CASSLTTNTGELFF. The CDR3 nucleotides are TGTGCCAGCAGCTTGACTACGAACACCGGGGAGCTGTTTTTT.

J is TRBJ1-1 and V is TRBV18; D possibly corresponds to TRBD1 (5 bases). The CDR3 is made up of 14 amino acids. Germline CDR1 KGHSH, CDR2 LQKENI. The V gene lost 8 bases and the J gene lost 0 bases, with 13 bases spanning the gap. The CDR3 is CASTRDSMNTEAFF. CDR3 sequence (DNA): TGTGCCAGCACCCGGGACTCGATGAACACTGAAGCTTTCTTT.

J is TRBJ1-5 and V is TRBV30; no definite D call. V lost 3 bases and J 0 bases, leaving 6 bases between the germline ends. Germline V CDR1 and CDR2: GTSNPN, SVGIG (reference sequence). This CDR3 region has 13 residues. The CDR3 loop reads CAWSGDSNQPQHF. CDR3 coding DNA: TGTGCCTGGAGCGGGGATAGCAATCAGCCCCAGCATTTT.

The rearrangement joins TRBV7-3 to TRBJ1-1; 7 nucleotides align to TRBD1. With V trimmed by 5 bases and J by 5 bases, 8 bases remained unmatched. The CDR3 sequence is 14 residues long. Germline V lookup: CDR1 SGHTA, CDR2 FQGTGA. Here the CDR3 DNA reads TGTGCCAGCAGCCTAGGGGGCGCGGGGACTGAAGCTTTCTTT. Translating it yields CASSLGGAGTEAFF.

The chain is built from TRBV4-2 and TRBJ2-7; TRBD1 matches at 7 bases. V shed 4 bases, J shed 6 bases, and the junction held 6 bases outside the gene matches. The CDR3 has 13 amino acids. Germline CDR1 LGHNA, CDR2 YNFKEQ. The chain's CDR3 is CASSLQGVREQYF. The CDR3 bases are TGTGCCAGCAGCCTTCAGGGGGTCCGCGAGCAGTACTTC.

J is TRBJ2-5 and V is TRBV12-3 or TRBV12-4, with 7 bases fitting TRBD2. V shed 5 bases, J shed 5 bases, and the junction held 5 bases outside the gene matches. The CDR3 covers 13 residues. CDR3 region: CASSPGLGETQYF. DNA of the CDR3: TGTGCCAGCAGTCCTGGACTAGGTGAGACCCAGTACTTC.

This chain uses TRBV3-1 (or the pseudogene TRBV3-2) with TRBJ2-7, with D tentatively TRBD1 (5 bases). V gave up 4 bases and J gave up 3 bases, with 13 bases separating them. CDR1 and CDR2 (germline): LGHDT, YNNKEL (reference sequence). The CDR3 is 14 residues long. CDR3 residues: CASSPRQLNYEQYF. The CDR3 nucleotides read TGTGCCAGCAGCCCGAGACAGCTTAACTACGAGCAGTACTTC.

The chain joins TRBV7-2 to TRBJ1-5; the D is unclear. This CDR3 is 14 amino acids long. Germline CDR1 and CDR2: SGHTA and FQGNSA. V gave up 6 bases and J gave up 0 bases, with 9 bases separating them. The CDR3 DNA follows: TGTGCCAGCAGACTTTCCGGTAGCAATCAGCCCCAGCATTTT. Protein product: CASRLSGSNQPQHF. Full variable domain (missing parts from reference TRBV7-2 and TRBJ1-5): GAGVSQSPSNKVTEKGKDVELRCDPISGHTALYWYRQSLGQGLEFLIYFQGNSAPDKSGLPSDRFSAERTGGSVSTLTIQRTQQEDSAVYLCASRLSGSNQPQHFGDGTRLSIL.

This chain links TRBV19 with TRBJ2-4; D possibly corresponds to TRBD2 (5 bases). V was pared by 6 bases and J by 5 bases, with 8 bases between. The CDR3 runs 12 residues. Per germline, CDR1 LNHDA and CDR2 SQIVND (reference sequence). The CDR3 sequence: CASSPGENIQYF. CDR3 DNA: TGTGCCAGTAGCCCCGGGGAAAACATTCAGTACTTC.

This chain joins TRBV5-6 and TRBJ1-4; TRBD1 might be the D (5 bases). Trimming left V 1 base short and J 10 bases short, with 17 bases between. CDR3 length: 15 amino acids. CDR1 is SGHDT and CDR2 is YYEEEE in the germline V gene. CDR3 DNA: TGTGCCAGCAGCTTGTTCCGGCAGGGTGGGGCAAAACTGTTTTTT. Translated, it gives CASSLFRQGGAKLFF.

The chain joins TRBV19 to TRBJ1-1, with 8 bases fitting TRBD1. The CDR3 runs to 16 residues. With V trimmed by 6 bases and J by 2 bases, 11 bases remained unmatched. Germline values: CDR1 LNHDA, CDR2 SQIVND (reference sequence). CDR3 loop: CASSRHIGTGNTEAFF. CDR3 DNA: TGTGCCAGTAGCCGTCATATTGGGACAGGAAACACTGAAGCTTTCTTT.

The chain carries TRBV25-1 and TRBJ1-1; the match to TRBD1 covers 7 bases. The CDR3 consists of 15 residues. J gave up 4 bases and V 5 bases, and 10 bases lay outside the gene matches. CDR1 MGHDK and CDR2 SYGVNS come from the germline V gene. The CDR3 DNA is TGTGCCAGCAGTCGTGGTGGGAAGGGGGCCACTGAAGCTTTCTTT. Amino acid sequence: CASSRGGKGATEAFF.

This rearrangement joins TRBV5-1 to TRBJ1-1; a possible D gene is TRBD1 (6 bases). The germline CDR1 and CDR2 sequences are SGHRS and YFSETQ. V gave up 3 bases and J gave up 1 base, with 22 bases separating them. The CDR3 is 18 amino acids. CDR3 in DNA: TGCGCCAGCAGCTATGCATCGGGGGGGCAAATTCGGAACACTGAAGCTTTCTTT. This codes for CASSYASGGQIRNTEAFF.

The chain uses TRBV7-8 and TRBJ1-2; TRBD1 matches at 12 bases. Germline trimming cut 1 base from V and 4 bases from J; bases unmatched to any gene: 10. Germline V gives CDR1 SGHVS, CDR2 FQNEAQ. The CDR3 extends over 18 amino acids. CDR3 protein: CASSLGLGGTGGTYGYTF. Here the CDR3 DNA reads TGTGCCAGCAGCTTAGGCCTAGGGGGGACAGGGGGCACCTATGGCTACACCTTC.

The chain is built from TRBV6-4 and TRBJ2-3; TRBD1 might be the D (6 bases). The V gene lost 5 bases and the J gene lost 6 bases, with 12 bases spanning the gap. CDR3 length: 13 amino acids. Germline CDR1 reads MRHNA; CDR2 reads SNTAGT. The chain's CDR3 is CASSPTGSDTQYF. The DNA for the CDR3 is TGTGCCAGCAGTCCCACAGGGTCGGATACGCAGTATTTT.

This chain joins TRBV19 and TRBJ2-7; a weak D match, TRBD1 (5 bases). Germline loops: CDR1 LNHDA, CDR2 SQIVND (reference sequence). V shed 5 bases and J shed 0 bases, with 5 bases lying between them. This CDR3 is built from 12 residues. The CDR3 is CASSDSSYEQYF. The CDR3 coding sequence is TGTGCCAGTAGTGACAGCTCCTACGAGCAGTACTTC.

The J gene is TRBJ2-5, the V gene TRBV7-2; 12 nucleotides agree with TRBD2. This CDR3 is 15 amino acids long. The trim removed 6 bases at V and 4 bases at J, leaving 6 bases unmatched. CDR1 is SGHTA, CDR2 FQGNSA, per germline. CDR3 bases: TGTGCCAGCAGACTAGCGGGAGGAGGGGCAGAGACCCAGTACTTC. Its translation is CASRLAGGGAETQYF.

V usage is TRBV28 and J usage is TRBJ2-7; D unresolved. V was pared by 6 bases and J by 5 bases, with 14 bases between. The CDR3 consists of 13 residues. CDR1 MDHEN and CDR2 SYDVKM come from the germline V gene. The CDR3 reads CASSETMGHEQYF. In nucleotides, the CDR3 is TGTGCCAGCAGCGAAACAATGGGCCACGAGCAGTACTTC.

The J gene is TRBJ1-1, the V gene TRBV6-5, with TRBD1 identical over 8 bases. CDR3 size: 14 residues. The junction had 6 bases not matched to a gene; V was cut back by 5 bases and J by 4 bases. The germline V gene encodes CDR1 MNHEY and CDR2 SVGAGI. CDR3 region: CASSPRGQGTEAFF. The CDR3 nucleotides are TGTGCCAGCAGTCCCAGGGGGCAGGGCACTGAAGCTTTCTTT.

V and J are TRBV7-9 and TRBJ1-1, with D maybe TRBD1 (6 bases). V shed 5 bases and J shed 5 bases, with 15 bases lying between them. CDR1 is SEHNR, CDR2 FQNEAQ, per germline (reference sequence). CDR3 size: 14 residues. The DNA of the CDR3 is TGTGCCAGCAGCCTAACAGGGAGTAGAACTGAAGCTTTCTTT. It specifies CASSLTGSRTEAFF.

This clone has a single count. The chain joins TRBV5-4 to TRBJ2-3; D possibly corresponds to TRBD1 (6 bases). This CDR3 is 15 amino acids long. With 0 bases removed from V and 0 bases from J, the gap between germline ends came to 8 bases. Per the germline V gene, CDR1 is SGHNT and CDR2 is YYREEE (reference sequence). The CDR3 reads CASSLGGPSTDTQYF. The CDR3 DNA reads as TGTGCCAGCAGCTTGGGGGGGCCTAGCACAGATACGCAGTATTTT.

This clone was counted a single time. This chain uses TRBV5-6 with TRBJ2-5; D might be TRBD1 (6 bases). This CDR3 is built from 15 residues. Germline CDR1 is SGHDT and CDR2 is YYEEEE. Between the trimmed V and J ends, which lost 2 bases and 2 bases, there was a span of 13 bases. The chain's CDR3 is CASSFFGQTQETQYF. DNA of the CDR3: TGTGCCAGCAGCTTCTTTGGACAGACTCAAGAGACCCAGTACTTC.

The V gene is TRBV4-3, the J gene TRBJ2-5; TRBD1 aligns across 7 bases. This CDR3 has 14 amino acids. CDR1 and CDR2 from the germline V gene are LGHNA and YSLEER. Unmatched junction bases numbered 5, after V lost 4 bases and J lost 3 bases. The CDR3 region has the DNA TGCGCCAGCAGCCCGAGGACAGGAGAAGAGACCCAGTACTTC. The encoded protein is CASSPRTGEETQYF.

The rearrangement uses TRBV6-5 and TRBJ2-7; D uncertain. Germline values: CDR1 MNHEY, CDR2 SVGAGI. Trimming removed 8 bases from V and 2 bases from J, with 16 bases in between. The CDR3 covers 14 residues. The CDR3 sequence: CASGPGLVPYEQYF. For the CDR3, the DNA is TGTGCCAGCGGTCCCGGGTTAGTCCCCTACGAGCAGTACTTC.

This chain uses TRBV2 with TRBJ1-1, with 7 nucleotides matching TRBD1. Germline CDR1 and CDR2: SNHLY and FYNNEI. Unmatched junction bases numbered 17, after V lost 6 bases and J lost 7 bases. The CDR3 consists of 16 residues. CDR3 nucleotides: TGTGCCAGCAGCTCAAGGCACCGGGACAGCGGCCTTGAAGCTTTCTTT. Residues: CASSSRHRDSGLEAFF. The entire variable domain, with the rest obtained from reference TRBV2 and TRBJ1-1, is as follows: EPEVTQTPSHQVTQMGQEVILRCVPISNHLYFYWYRQILGQKVEFLVSFYNNEISEKSEIFDDQFSVERPDGSNFTLKIRSTKLEDSAMYFCASSSRHRDSGLEAFFGQGTRLTVV.